This TCR beta chain was observed in a study of blood T cells in healthy people across ages. Through a sample-barcoded 5' primer and a J-beta primer mix, a second PCR was run for 7 to 11 cycles. Each cDNA molecule was tagged by a template-switch adaptor with 12 random nucleotides. MiXCR, run by TCRdb on the 5' RACE reads, gives a single entry per CDR3 protein. The table has about 970,000 distinct CDR3 sequences, roughly 47% seen once. The V gene lost 3 bases and the J gene lost 11 bases, with 10 bases spanning the gap. Germline V CDR1 and CDR2: MGHRA, YSYEKL. CDR3 length: 12 amino acids. The source is a woman aged 55-75 years in good health. Sequencing was performed on blood. The chain links TRBV4-1 to TRBJ1-4, with D tentatively TRBD1 (5 bases). CDR3 region: CASSQGPSKLFF. The CDR3 coding sequence is TGCGCCAGCAGCCAGGGGCCATCCAAACTGTTTTTT.